Listed here are 8 T cell receptor beta chains from one sample, sequenced in a study of blood T cell repertoires in COVID-19. The method was immunoSEQ multiplex PCR; TCRdb's version includes in-frame clones alone and lacks a portion of them. The sample has about 150,000 clones; around 87% are singletons. The material sequenced was peripheral blood. The origin of the receptors is a man in his fifties with active COVID-19.

This clone has a single count. The V gene is TRBV7-2, the J gene TRBJ2-3; 11 nucleotides line up with TRBD2. From germline, CDR1 is SGHTA and CDR2 FQGNSA. The CDR3 is 16 amino acids. V shed 0 bases and J 6 bases; nucleotides not matched to a gene: 5. The CDR3 loop reads CASSLALAGGPDTQYF. The CDR3 region has the DNA TGTGCCAGCAGCTTAGCCCTAGCGGGGGGCCCGGATACGCAGTATTTT. Based on the CDR3 plus reference TRBV7-2 and TRBJ2-3, the full variable domain is GAGVSQSPSNKVTEKGKDVELRCDPISGHTALYWYRQSLGQGLEFLIYFQGNSAPDKSGLPSDRFSAERTGGSVSTLTIQRTQQEDSAVYLCASSLALAGGPDTQYFGPGTRLTVL.

CDR3 coding DNA: TGTGCCAGCAGCTTAAGTAGCGGGGCCGTTGAGCAGTTCTTC. This codes for CASSLSSGAVEQFF. The chain uses TRBV7-9 and TRBJ2-1, with 8 positions matching TRBD2. Trimming at V came to 2 bases and at J to 9 bases, leaving 6 bases not matched to a gene. Germline CDR1 and CDR2: SEHNR and FQNEAQ (reference sequence). The CDR3 runs to 14 residues.

This rearrangement joins TRBV9 to TRBJ2-7; 9 bases map to TRBD1. Germline-derived CDR1 and CDR2 are SGDLS and YYNGEE. The ends lost 4 bases at V and 2 bases at J; junction bases unmatched: 4. The CDR3 is made up of 14 amino acids. Written as DNA, the CDR3 is TGTGCCAGCAGCCCTCGGACAGGGGCCTACGAGCAGTACTTC. Protein: CASSPRTGAYEQYF.

The rearrangement links TRBV5-4 to TRBJ2-3; a possible D gene is TRBD2 (7 bases). Between the trimmed V and J ends, which lost 4 bases and 6 bases, there was a span of 18 bases. Germline V CDR1 and CDR2: SGHNT, YYREEE (reference sequence). The CDR3 covers 15 residues. The DNA for the CDR3 is TGTGCCAGCAGCCCGGTGGGGGGGGGCCTGGATACGCAGTATTTT. This encodes CASSPVGGGLDTQYF.

The chain carries TRBV4-2 and TRBJ1-2, with D perhaps matching TRBD1 (6 bases). Germline V gives CDR1 LGHNA, CDR2 YNFKEQ. This CDR3 has 14 amino acids. Trimming removed 4 bases at V and 2 bases at J, with 11 bases between. CDR3 bases: TGTGCCAGCAGCCTTTCCGGGACAAACTATGGCTACACCTTC. Residues: CASSLSGTNYGYTF.

This clone was seen only once. The chain carries TRBV5-4 and TRBJ2-7; D perhaps matches TRBD1 (6 bases). V was cut by 2 bases and J by 3 bases, with 15 bases left in between. From germline, CDR1 is SGHNT and CDR2 YYREEE (reference sequence). The CDR3 totals 15 residues. The CDR3 reads CASSFRTGSRYEQYF. The CDR3 DNA reads TGTGCCAGCAGCTTTCGAACAGGGAGTCGCTACGAGCAGTACTTC.

The chain carries TRBV6-2 or TRBV6-3 and TRBJ2-1, with a tentative D call TRBD2 (6 bases). Trimming shortened V by 5 bases and J by 7 bases, and 9 bases separated the two germline ends. Germline values: CDR1 MNHEY, CDR2 SVGEGT. The CDR3 covers 12 residues. Here the CDR3 reads CASSVSGNEQFF. The DNA for the CDR3 is TGTGCCAGCAGTGTTAGCGGAAATGAGCAGTTCTTC.

This sequence joins TRBV27 and TRBJ2-1, with 9 positions matching TRBD2. Per germline, CDR1 MNHEY and CDR2 SMNVEV (reference sequence). The V and J ends lost 5 bases and 3 bases, in that order; junction bases with no gene match: 2. CDR3 length: 14 amino acids. CDR3 residues: CASSRRGGYNEQFF. CDR3 nucleotide sequence: TGTGCCAGCAGTCGGCGGGGGGGCTACAATGAGCAGTTCTTC.